The 15 T cell receptor beta chains below come from one sample, sequenced in a study of molecular identifiers for immune sequencing clone quantification. TCRdb re-analysed the PCR reads in MiXCR, keeping a single row per CDR3 protein. The table lists about 500,000 distinct CDR3 sequences, about 22% of them singletons. The sequencing input was naive CD8+ T cells from blood, with Jurkat cell RNA spiked in. Indicated subset: FACS-sorted CD8+CD4-CCR7+CD45RA+ naive T cells. These TCRs come from a human donor in good health. Some libraries in this study had Jurkat cell RNA spiked in.

V gene TRBV30 combines with J gene TRBJ2-2, with a weak D call TRBD2 (5 bases). The ends were cut back, 1 base at V and 5 bases at J, with 17 bases in the middle. Per the germline V gene, CDR1 is GTSNPN and CDR2 is SVGIG (reference sequence). The CDR3 spans 16 residues. CDR3 protein: CAWSDSGGLRTGELFF. CDR3 DNA sequence: TGTGCCTGGAGTGACTCAGGAGGCCTACGGACCGGGGAGCTGTTTTTT.

In this sample, this clonotype turned up once. The CDR3 here is CASGSGTGRTDTQYF. The CDR3, as DNA: TGTGCCAGCGGTTCAGGGACAGGGAGAACAGATACGCAGTATTTT. The gene calls are TRBV27 and TRBJ2-3, with 9 bases aligning to TRBD1. V lost 8 bases, J lost 3 bases, and 9 bases stayed unmatched. The CDR3 sequence is 15 residues long. Looked up from germline, CDR1 is MNHEY and CDR2 is SMNVEV (reference sequence).

The chain uses TRBV28 and TRBJ2-7; 9 positions match TRBD1. V shed 5 bases and J 6 bases; nucleotides not matched to a gene: 8. The CDR3 contains 14 residues. Germline lookup yields CDR1 MDHEN and CDR2 SYDVKM. The CDR3 DNA reads as TGTGCCAGCAGTCCCACACAGGGGGCAGGCGAGCAGTACTTC. Residues: CASSPTQGAGEQYF.

On this clonotype itself: No conserved phenylalanine or tryptophan ends this CDR3, so it is likely a read error. V gene TRBV27 combines with J gene TRBJ1-6; D may be TRBD1 (5 bases). V shed 4 bases and J shed 7 bases, with 11 bases lying between them. There are 14 residues in the CDR3. The V gene's germline CDR1 is MNHEY and CDR2 SMNVEV (reference sequence). CDR3 sequence reads: CASSSPRQNSPLHS. Written as DNA, the CDR3 is TGTGCCAGCAGTTCCCCCCGACAGAATTCACCCCTCCACTCT.

This clonotype was observed at least ten times. The chain has TRBV30 and TRBJ1-1; D unclear. Trimming removed 0 bases at V and 0 bases at J, with 5 bases between. Germline lookup yields CDR1 GTSNPN and CDR2 SVGIG (reference sequence). The CDR3 is 13 amino acids. CDR3 nucleotides: TGTGCCTGGAGTGTAACCATGAACACTGAAGCTTTCTTT. It specifies CAWSVTMNTEAFF.

This clonotype was observed many times. The chain carries TRBV7-3 and TRBJ1-1; the D gene is possibly TRBD1 (6 bases). The CDR3 extends over 15 amino acids. The ends were cut back, 3 bases at V and 3 bases at J, with 14 bases in the middle. The germline gives CDR1 SGHTA, CDR2 FQGTGA. This chain's CDR3 is CASSFEGGGYTEAFF. DNA of the CDR3: TGTGCCAGCAGCTTTGAAGGGGGTGGTTACACTGAAGCTTTCTTT.

This clonotype was recorded many times. The V gene is TRBV20-1, the J gene TRBJ2-3; D might be TRBD1 (6 bases). The CDR3 consists of 14 residues. V was trimmed by 3 bases and J by 2 bases, leaving 12 bases between them. Germline V gene lookup returns CDR1 DFQATT and CDR2 SNEGSKA (reference sequence). The CDR3 coding sequence is TGCAGTGCTAGGATGGGGGCCTACACAGATACGCAGTATTTT. Protein sequence: CSARMGAYTDTQYF.

V is TRBV28 and J is TRBJ2-3, with D unresolved. Germline CDR1 reads MDHEN; CDR2 reads SYDVKM. The germline V and J ends were trimmed by 4 bases and 3 bases, with 8 bases remaining between them. The CDR3 totals 13 residues. Here the CDR3 reads CASSWGKTDTQYF. CDR3 DNA sequence: TGTGCCAGCAGTTGGGGTAAGACAGATACGCAGTATTTT.

The rearrangement links TRBV13 to TRBJ1-2; D unresolved. The CDR3 extends over 16 amino acids. Germline V gene lookup returns CDR1 PRHDT and CDR2 FYEKMQ (reference sequence). The V end lost 2 bases, the J end lost 0 bases, and 13 bases lay between the germline ends. The CDR3 DNA follows: TGTGCCAGCAGCTTATCAATAGAGGAGACTAACTATGGCTACACCTTC. It translates to CASSLSIEETNYGYTF.

This clonotype was found many times. V is TRBV20-1 and J is TRBJ2-7; either TRBD1 or TRBD2 may fit D (6 bases each). This CDR3 comprises 15 residues. The germline V gene encodes CDR1 DFQATT and CDR2 SNEGSKA (reference sequence). V was trimmed by 0 bases and J by 3 bases, leaving 15 bases between them. Here the CDR3 DNA reads TGCAGTGCTAGAGATTGGAGGGGGGTAGGCTACGAGCAGTACTTC. Translation: CSARDWRGVGYEQYF.

J is TRBJ2-3 and V is TRBV7-9, with D possibly being TRBD1 or TRBD2 (5 bases each). The CDR3 covers 11 residues. Trimming took off 7 bases at V and 9 bases at J, with 11 bases between the two ends. CDR1 and CDR2 from the germline V gene are SEHNR and FQNEAQ (reference sequence). This chain's CDR3 is CASNPEGTQYF. The CDR3 nucleotides read TGTGCCAGCAACCCCGAGGGGACGCAGTATTTT.

The chain combines TRBV2 with TRBJ1-4; no definite D call. Trimming took 1 base from V and 7 from J, leaving 13 bases between them. Germline CDR1 and CDR2: SNHLY and FYNNEI. This CDR3 is 15 amino acids long. The CDR3 spells CASSEGALTAEKLFF. In DNA form, the CDR3 reads TGTGCCAGCAGTGAAGGGGCCCTCACCGCTGAAAAACTGTTTTTT.

This clonotype was found a few times. The chain is built from TRBV27 and TRBJ2-1, with 10 bases aligning to TRBD1. The CDR3 totals 17 residues. J was trimmed by 7 bases and V by 5 bases; bases with no gene match: 14. The germline CDR1 and CDR2 sequences are MNHEY and SMNVEV (reference sequence). CDR3 nucleotides: TGTGCCAGCAGTGCCTATGCCGGGACAGGGGCCCTGAATGAGCAGTTCTTC. It is translated as CASSAYAGTGALNEQFF.

The table lists this clonotype with a few counts. The chain recombines TRBV6-6 with TRBJ2-2; D might be TRBD2 (5 bases). Trimming took off 3 bases at V and 4 bases at J, with 12 bases between the two ends. Germline V gene sequence: CDR1 MNHNY, CDR2 SVGAGI (reference sequence). The CDR3 runs 15 residues. The CDR3 protein is CASSYYSGFTGELFF. In DNA form, the CDR3 reads TGTGCCAGCAGTTATTACAGCGGCTTCACCGGGGAGCTGTTTTTT.

The V call is TRBV30, the J call TRBJ2-3; D may be TRBD2 (6 bases). Looked up from germline, CDR1 is GTSNPN and CDR2 is SVGIG (reference sequence). CDR3 length: 15 amino acids. The germline V and J ends were trimmed by 2 bases and 2 bases, with 14 bases remaining between them. Here the CDR3 DNA reads TGTGCCTGGAGTTCCCTTCGGGGGTACACAGATACGCAGTATTTT. This translates into CAWSSLRGYTDTQYF.